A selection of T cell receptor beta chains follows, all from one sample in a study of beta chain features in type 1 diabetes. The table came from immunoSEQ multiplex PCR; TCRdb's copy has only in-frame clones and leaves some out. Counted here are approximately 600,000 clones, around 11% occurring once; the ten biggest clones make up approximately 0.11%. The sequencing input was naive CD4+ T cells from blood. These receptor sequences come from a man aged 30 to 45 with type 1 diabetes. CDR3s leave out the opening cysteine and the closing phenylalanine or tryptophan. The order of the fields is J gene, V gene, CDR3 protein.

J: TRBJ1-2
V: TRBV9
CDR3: ASSGKQGGGYT

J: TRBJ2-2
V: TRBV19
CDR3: ASSMQGLAGELF

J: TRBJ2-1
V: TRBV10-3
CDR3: AISYDTYNEQF

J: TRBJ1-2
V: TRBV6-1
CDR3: ASSENWEARGYT

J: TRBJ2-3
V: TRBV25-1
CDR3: ASSLQGTDTQY

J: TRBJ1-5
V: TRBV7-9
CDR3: ASSTTGVSNQPQH

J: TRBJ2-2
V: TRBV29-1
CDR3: SVERTGELF

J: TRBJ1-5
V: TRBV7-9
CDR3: ASSLAGANQPQH

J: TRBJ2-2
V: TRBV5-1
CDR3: ASSAWEPGELF

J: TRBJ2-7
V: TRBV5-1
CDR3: ASSSDSSYEQY

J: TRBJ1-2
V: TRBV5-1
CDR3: ASSLETGSYGYT

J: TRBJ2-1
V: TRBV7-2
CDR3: AILPGGPYNEQF

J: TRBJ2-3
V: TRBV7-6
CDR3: ASSFPGVGGLHVTDTQY

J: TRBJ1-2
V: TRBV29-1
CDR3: SVPMVGGPGYT

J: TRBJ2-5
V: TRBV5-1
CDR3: ASGSGGLGKETQY

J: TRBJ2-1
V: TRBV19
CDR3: ASSIGTSRNEQF

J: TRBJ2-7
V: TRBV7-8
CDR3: ASSREQGFYEQY

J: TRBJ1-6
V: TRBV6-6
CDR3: ASIQGSLSYNSPLH

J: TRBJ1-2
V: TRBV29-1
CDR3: SVEARRDGYT

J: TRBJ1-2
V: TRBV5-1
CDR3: ASSWGNYGYT

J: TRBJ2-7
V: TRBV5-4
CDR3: ASSPRAGVEYEQY

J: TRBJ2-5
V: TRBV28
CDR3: ASSLAGGETQY

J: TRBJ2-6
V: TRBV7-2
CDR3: ASSSGTGVSGANVLT

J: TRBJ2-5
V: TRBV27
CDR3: ASSFLQGRYQETQY

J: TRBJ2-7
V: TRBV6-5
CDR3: ASRRALENYEQY

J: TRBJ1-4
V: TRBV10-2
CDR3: ASSDGQGATNEKLF

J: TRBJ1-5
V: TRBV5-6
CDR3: ASSLGGRDHQPQH

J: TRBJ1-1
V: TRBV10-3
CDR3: AIRTTGDTEAF

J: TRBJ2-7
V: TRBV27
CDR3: ASSPTSGALPNEQY

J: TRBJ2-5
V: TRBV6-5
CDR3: ASSWTGPRGETQY

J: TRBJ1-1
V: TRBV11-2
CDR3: ASSPSGSGPRNTEAF

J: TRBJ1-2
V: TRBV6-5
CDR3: AGGANYGYT

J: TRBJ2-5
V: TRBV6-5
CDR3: ASSHSWGQETQY

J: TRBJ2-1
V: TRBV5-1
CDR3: ASSRGQGSEQF

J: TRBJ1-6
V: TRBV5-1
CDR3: ASSFGVSSYNSPLH

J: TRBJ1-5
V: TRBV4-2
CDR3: ASSHGSRGIRSNQPQH

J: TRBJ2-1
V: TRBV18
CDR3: ASSPRQTYNEQF

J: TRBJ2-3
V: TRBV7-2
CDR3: ASSAFAASGGRSY